The 21 T cell receptor beta chains below were found in one sample sequenced in a study of OX40 agonist ivuxolimab in advanced cancers. The repertoire was sequenced with immunoSEQ multiplex PCR; TCRdb's copy has only in-frame clones and lacks some. The repertoire holds about 63,000 clones, with roughly 80% as singletons. The sample in question was CD4+ or CD8+ T cells sorted from blood, obtained in a trial of the OX40 agonist ivuxolimab. The receptors were gathered from an adult with an advanced solid tumor such as melanoma, head and neck, liver or kidney cancer.

V and J are TRBV5-6 and TRBJ2-3; D remains ambiguous. The CDR3 is 12 amino acids. Germline assignment: CDR1 SGHDT and CDR2 YYEEEE. The V and J ends lost 1 base and 8 bases respectively, with 8 bases between them. CDR3 loop: CASSLRFATQYF. The DNA of the CDR3 is TGTGCCAGCAGCTTGCGGTTTGCTACGCAGTATTTT.

The chain uses TRBV9 and TRBJ2-3; D ambiguous. Germline CDR1 and CDR2: SGDLS and YYNGEE. V was shortened by 0 bases and J by 3 bases, with 5 bases between the two germline ends. The CDR3 length is 13 residues. The CDR3 DNA reads TGTGCCAGCAGCGTAGCTTCTACAGATACGCAGTATTTT. It yields the protein CASSVASTDTQYF.

The rearrangement joins TRBV6-1 to TRBJ1-1, with D unresolved. The CDR3 totals 14 residues. The V gene lost 5 bases and the J gene lost 0 bases, with 10 bases spanning the gap. Germline V gene lookup returns CDR1 MNHNS and CDR2 SASEGT. The CDR3 DNA sequence: TGTGCCAGCAGTTTCAGTACAGTGAACACTGAAGCTTTCTTT. It codes for CASSFSTVNTEAFF.

The chain has TRBV6-1 and TRBJ1-1; perhaps TRBD1 as D (6 bases). The germline V and J ends were trimmed by 4 bases and 4 bases, with 16 bases remaining between them. This CDR3 region has 15 residues. The germline CDR1 and CDR2 sequences are MNHNS and SASEGT. CDR3 DNA sequence: TGTGCCAGCAGTGCCCTACAGGGTGGCGGCACTGAAGCTTTCTTT. Encoded protein: CASSALQGGGTEAFF.

The genes are TRBV19 and TRBJ2-4; 7 bases agree with TRBD1. The CDR3 length is 12 residues. Germline loops: CDR1 LNHDA, CDR2 SQIVND (reference sequence). The junction had 8 bases not matched to a gene; V was cut back by 3 bases and J by 15 bases. CDR3 region: CASSMRQGVLYF. CDR3 bases: TGTGCCAGTAGTATGAGGCAGGGGGTTCTGTACTTC.

About this clone itself: This CDR3 is also generated by other DNA sequences in the sample. The chain links TRBV5-1 to TRBJ1-1; D uncertain. V was pared by 5 bases and J by 1 base, with 9 bases between. Germline CDR1 SGHRS, CDR2 YFSETQ. This CDR3 is built from 13 residues. CDR3 amino acids: CASRGGPNTEAFF. The CDR3, as DNA: TGCGCCAGCAGGGGCGGACCGAACACTGAAGCTTTCTTT.

The chain carries TRBV30 and TRBJ2-2; 7 positions match TRBD2. Germline CDR1 and CDR2: GTSNPN and SVGIG (reference sequence). Trimming cost V 0 bases and J 6 bases; bases outside gene matches: 4. This CDR3 contains 14 residues. The CDR3 region has the DNA TGTGCCTGGAGTGTCGGCGGGAGTTCCGGGGAGCTGTTTTTT. This sequence encodes CAWSVGGSSGELFF.

Only a few counts were recorded for this clone. The chain combines TRBV14 with TRBJ2-7; no clear D gene. CDR3 length equals 13 residues. Looked up from germline, CDR1 is SGHDN and CDR2 is FVKESK. V lost 4 bases to trimming and J lost 7 bases, with 14 bases between them. In DNA, the CDR3 is TGTGCCAGCAGCCCCCTGAATGTGGAGGAGCAGTACTTC. It codes for CASSPLNVEEQYF.

This clone was found a few times. V gene TRBV7-8 combines with J gene TRBJ1-2; D may be TRBD1 (5 bases). The V gene's germline CDR1 is SGHVS and CDR2 FQNEAQ. V was clipped by 1 base and J by 4 bases, with 10 bases between them. This CDR3 has 14 amino acids. The CDR3 nucleotides are TGTGCCAGCAGCTTAGAGACAGACCTCTATGGCTACACCTTC. Translating it yields CASSLETDLYGYTF.

This chain joins TRBV14 and TRBJ1-5; tentatively, D is TRBD1 (5 bases). Looked up from germline, CDR1 is SGHDN and CDR2 is FVKESK. V was trimmed by 6 bases and J by 1 base, leaving 19 bases between them. The CDR3 has 17 residues. The DNA for the CDR3 is TGTGCCAGCAGTCGAAGACCAATAGAGGGGAGCAATCAGCCCCAGCATTTT. Its protein product is CASSRRPIEGSNQPQHF.

This clone has more than one count but fewer than ten. This same CDR3 is encoded by further DNA sequences in the sample. This chain uses TRBV9 with TRBJ2-1; 7 nucleotides align to TRBD2. Germline CDR1 is SGDLS and CDR2 is YYNGEE. This CDR3 contains 15 residues. Losses at the gene ends were 5 bases for V and 4 bases for J; bases not matched to a gene: 9. The CDR3: CASSARGAGYNEQFF. The CDR3 nucleotides are TGTGCCAGCAGTGCTCGGGGAGCGGGGTACAATGAGCAGTTCTTC.

The V and J genes are TRBV10-3 and TRBJ2-7; D is perhaps TRBD1 (6 bases). V lost 0 bases and J 6 bases, leaving 6 bases between the germline ends. CDR1 and CDR2 (germline): ENHRY, SYGVKD. The CDR3 is 12 residues long. CDR3 nucleotides: TGTGCCATCAGTGAGTCGACAGGCGAGCAGTACTTC. It is translated as CAISESTGEQYF.

The chain recombines TRBV9 with TRBJ2-7; D is perhaps TRBD2 (8 bases). Trimming took off 2 bases at V and 0 bases at J, with 12 bases between the two ends. There are 15 residues in the CDR3. Germline lookup yields CDR1 SGDLS and CDR2 YYNGEE. The CDR3: CASSVGGDSSYEQYF. CDR3 coding DNA: TGTGCCAGCAGCGTCGGGGGGGACAGCTCCTACGAGCAGTACTTC.

CDR3 DNA sequence: TGTGCCAGCAGGGGGGCAGGGGAAGGGAACTATGGCTACACCTTC. Translated: CASRGAGEGNYGYTF. The chain links TRBV7-8 to TRBJ1-2, with D tentatively TRBD1 (6 bases). CDR3 size: 15 residues. With 6 bases removed from V and 2 bases from J, the gap between germline ends came to 16 bases. CDR1 and CDR2 (germline): SGHVS, FQNEAQ.

This clone was detected a few times. The rearrangement joins TRBV11-3 to TRBJ1-1; 9 bases map to TRBD1. This CDR3 has 16 residues. V lost 0 bases and J lost 6; bases outside the gene matches: 8. CDR1 and CDR2 from the germline V gene are SGHNT and YENEEA. The CDR3 sequence is CASSLDLGTGISEAFF. DNA for the CDR3: TGTGCCAGCAGCTTAGACCTTGGGACAGGGATCTCTGAAGCTTTCTTT.

With respect to this clone: The junction shows a germline mismatch at one end, possibly a read error. The V call is TRBV29-1, the J call TRBJ1-3, with D possibly TRBD1 on 6 matching bases. Germline V gives CDR1 SQVTM, CDR2 ANQGSEA. The CDR3 runs 16 residues. The chain's CDR3 is CSVANPGQHSRNTIYF. The CDR3 DNA reads as TGCAGCGTTGCGAATCCTGGACAGCACTCTAGAAACACCATATATTTT.

The chain is built from TRBV21-1 and TRBJ2-3; TRBD1, the table's D call, lacks a check against the DNA. TRBV21-1 is a recognized pseudogene. This CDR3 spans 15 amino acids. The CDR3 reads CASSKAGVRADTQYF. For the CDR3, the DNA is TGTGCCAGCAGCAAAGCAGGGGTAAGGGCAGATACGCAGTATTTT.

This chain links TRBV7-2 with TRBJ1-2, with TRBD1 matching over 10 bases. The germline gives CDR1 SGHTA, CDR2 FQGNSA. V gave up 5 bases and J gave up 2 bases; unmatched junction bases: 5. This CDR3 comprises 15 residues. This CDR3 is CASSPGTGANYGYTF. The CDR3 region has the DNA TGTGCCAGCAGCCCGGGGACAGGGGCCAACTATGGCTACACCTTC.

The chain has TRBV5-1 and TRBJ2-3; weak D call: TRBD1 (5 bases). CDR3 length equals 18 residues. Germline values: CDR1 SGHRS, CDR2 YFSETQ. Trimming left V 0 bases short and J 2 bases short, with 19 bases between. CDR3 protein: CASSLAVDSRTYTDTQYF. CDR3 DNA: TGCGCCAGCAGCTTGGCCGTCGACAGTAGAACTTACACAGATACGCAGTATTTT.

J is TRBJ1-1 and V is TRBV27; 7 nucleotides align to TRBD1. This CDR3 contains 18 residues. The V gene's germline CDR1 is MNHEY and CDR2 SMNVEV (reference sequence). The junction had 19 bases not matched to a gene; V was cut back by 5 bases and J by 4 bases. Here the CDR3 reads CASSTQGLGQGGGTEAFF. As DNA, the CDR3 is TGTGCCAGCAGTACCCAAGGATTAGGGCAGGGGGGCGGCACTGAAGCTTTCTTT.

About this clone: At the DNA level, this CDR3 is encoded by other sequences in the same sample as well. The chain links TRBV20-1 to TRBJ2-5; D unclear. Germline V gene lookup returns CDR1 DFQATT and CDR2 SNEGSKA (reference sequence). This CDR3 spans 10 amino acids. V was trimmed by 6 bases and J by 4 bases, leaving 6 bases between them. The CDR3 sequence: CSAKRETQYF. CDR3 in DNA: TGCAGTGCCAAGCGAGAGACCCAGTACTTC.